Included here is one T cell receptor beta chain sequence, with context. The sample belongs to a study of blood T cell repertoires in COVID-19. Study in general: Both acute and convalescent COVID-19 samples were obtained from the United States, Italy and Spain. From T cells, B-cell-depleted T cells, or PBMCs came the material, which was cDNA or gDNA.

Per the original methods: Amplification of reference gene primers was used by the study to estimate nucleated cell counts. Measured with immunoSEQ multiplex PCR; TCRdb has only the in-frame clones, and not every one. V and J calls and clone size are as listed in that table; D and trimming were resolved from the DNA. The sample consists of about 120,000 clones, roughly 82% of them appearing once. This CDR3 is built from 14 residues. Germline-derived CDR1 and CDR2 are MNHEY and SMNVEV (reference sequence). V lost 4 bases to trimming and J lost 3 bases; unmatched junction nucleotides: 4. This clonotype was obtained from a human donor in a cohort sampled during active COVID-19. The genes are TRBV27 and TRBJ1-1; 8 bases align to TRBD1. The specimen sequenced was peripheral blood. The CDR3 spells CASSSRQGHTEAFF. The DNA for the CDR3 is TGTGCCAGCAGTTCGCGACAGGGGCACACTGAAGCTTTCTTT.